The sequence of this T cell receptor (beta chain) was determined in a study of blood T cells in healthy people across ages. Study-wide background: Capture by template switching was about one barcoded beta molecule per two T cells.

Alongside a J-beta primer mix, a sample-barcoded 5' primer served in a second PCR lasting about 7 to 11 cycles. TCRdb reanalysed the 5' RACE reads using MiXCR and keeps one entry per CDR3 protein. This sample has roughly 500,000 distinct CDR3 sequences, with around 24% found just once. Germline assignment: CDR1 SGDLS and CDR2 YYNGEE. The V segment lost 0 bases and the J segment 1 base; nucleotides outside the gene matches: 7. The CDR3 contains 18 residues. Separately, the same data were catalogued under a study of T cells of mothers and their children. As that study records: Donors comprised three healthy Caucasian mothers plus their six children. Maternal samples each gave over 9 million TCR beta CDR3 reads, and child samples about 3 million each.

The chain couples TRBV9 to TRBJ2-5, with 12 bases matching TRBD2. This sequence originates from a boy aged 10-17 years in good health. The sequencing sample was made of blood. CDR3: CASSVGTSGGLLQETQYF. The CDR3 region has the DNA TGTGCCAGCAGCGTAGGAACTAGCGGGGGGCTTCTCCAAGAGACCCAGTACTTC.